The sequence of this TCR beta chain was determined in a study of blood T cells in healthy people across ages. Primers used in a second PCR of roughly 6 to 12 cycles were a sample-barcoded 5' primer and a J-beta primer mix. TCRdb re-called the 5' RACE reads with MiXCR, one entry per CDR3 protein. Altogether hundreds of thousands of distinct CDR3 sequences are present, around 20% being singletons, with the ten largest covering under 4%. This clonotype came up a few times. The clonotype was recovered from a man in his sixties or seventies in good health. The sequencing sample was made of blood.

As DNA, the CDR3 is TGTGCCAGCAGCCGCCGATTAGCGAGCTACGAGCAGTACTTC. Protein: CASSRRLASYEQYF. The chain is built from TRBV6-2 or TRBV6-3 and TRBJ2-5; D is perhaps TRBD2 (5 bases). With the DNA end fitting TRBJ2-7 better, the J assignment may be wrong. This CDR3 spans 14 amino acids. Germline values: CDR1 MNHEY, CDR2 SVGEGT.